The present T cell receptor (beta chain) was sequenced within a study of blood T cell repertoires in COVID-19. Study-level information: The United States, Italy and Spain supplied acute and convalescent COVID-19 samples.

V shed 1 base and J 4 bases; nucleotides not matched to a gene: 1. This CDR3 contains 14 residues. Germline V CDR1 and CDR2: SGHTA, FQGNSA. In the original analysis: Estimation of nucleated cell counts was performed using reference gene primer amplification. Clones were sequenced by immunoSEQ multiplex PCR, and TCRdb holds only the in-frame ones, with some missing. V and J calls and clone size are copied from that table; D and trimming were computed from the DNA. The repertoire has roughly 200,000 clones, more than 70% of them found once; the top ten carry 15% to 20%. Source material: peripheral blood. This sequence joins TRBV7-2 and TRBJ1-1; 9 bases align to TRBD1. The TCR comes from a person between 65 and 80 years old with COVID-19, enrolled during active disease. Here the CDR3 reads CASSLGGQGTEAFF. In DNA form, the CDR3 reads TGTGCCAGCAGCTTAGGGGGACAGGGCACTGAAGCTTTCTTT.